This T cell receptor beta chain was documented in a study of blood T cell repertoires in COVID-19. CDR1 is SNHLY and CDR2 is FYNNEI in the germline V gene. The J segment lost 2 bases and the V segment lost 8 bases, leaving 6 bases of the junction unmatched. This CDR3 has 13 residues. In the case of this clone: Other DNA variants within this sample encode the same CDR3.

The data were produced by immunoSEQ multiplex PCR, yet TCRdb's version contains in-frame clones alone and is incomplete. The sample holds approximately 300,000 clones, roughly 85% seen once. The sequenced sample consisted of PBMCs or T cells enriched from blood (not recorded which). The chain carries TRBV2 and TRBJ2-7; 7 nucleotides agree with TRBD1. This TCR was recovered from a woman in her twenties or thirties who had been exposed to COVID-19. CDR3 residues: CASSRDSTYEQYF. CDR3 sequence (DNA): TGTGCCAGCTCCCGGGACAGCACCTACGAGCAGTACTTC.